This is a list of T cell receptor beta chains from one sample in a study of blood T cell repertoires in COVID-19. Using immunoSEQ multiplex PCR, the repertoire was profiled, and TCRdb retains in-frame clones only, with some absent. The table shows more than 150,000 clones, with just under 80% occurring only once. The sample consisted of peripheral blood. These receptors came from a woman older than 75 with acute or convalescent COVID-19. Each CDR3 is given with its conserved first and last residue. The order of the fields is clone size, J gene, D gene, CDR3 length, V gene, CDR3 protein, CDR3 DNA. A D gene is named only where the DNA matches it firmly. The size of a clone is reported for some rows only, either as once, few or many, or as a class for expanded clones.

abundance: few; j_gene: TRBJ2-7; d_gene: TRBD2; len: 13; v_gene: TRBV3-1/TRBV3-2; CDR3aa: CASGTSGVYEQYF; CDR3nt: TGTGCCAGCGGGACTAGCGGGGTCTACGAGCAGTACTTC
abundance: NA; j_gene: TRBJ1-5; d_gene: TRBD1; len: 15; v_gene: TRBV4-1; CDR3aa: CASSQNRDSHQPQHF; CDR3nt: TGCGCCAGCAGCCAGAACCGGGACAGCCATCAGCCCCAGCATTTT
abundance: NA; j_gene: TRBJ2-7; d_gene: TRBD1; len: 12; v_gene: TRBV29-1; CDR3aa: CSSGTGEGEQYF; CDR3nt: TGCAGCTCGGGGACAGGGGAGGGCGAGCAGTACTTC
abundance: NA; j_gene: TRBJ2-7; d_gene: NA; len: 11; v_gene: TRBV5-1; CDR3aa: CASRASYEQYF; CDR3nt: TGCGCCAGCCGAGCCTCCTACGAGCAGTACTTC
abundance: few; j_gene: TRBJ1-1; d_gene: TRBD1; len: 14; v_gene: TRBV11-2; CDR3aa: CASSLEDRGTEAFF; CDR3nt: TGTGCCAGCAGCTTAGAGGACAGGGGCACTGAAGCTTTCTTT
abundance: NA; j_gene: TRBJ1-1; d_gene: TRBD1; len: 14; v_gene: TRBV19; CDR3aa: CASTAGQVNTEAFF; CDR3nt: TGTGCCAGTACGGCGGGACAGGTGAACACTGAAGCTTTCTTT
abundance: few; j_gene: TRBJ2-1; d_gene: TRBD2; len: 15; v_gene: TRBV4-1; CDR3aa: CASSPRLAGANEQFF; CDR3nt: TGCGCCAGCAGTCCCCGACTAGCGGGAGCTAATGAGCAGTTCTTC
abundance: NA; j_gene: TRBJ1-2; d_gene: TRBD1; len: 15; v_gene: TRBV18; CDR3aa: CASSVGDRGSYGYTF; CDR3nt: TGTGCCAGCTCAGTGGGGGACAGGGGAAGCTATGGCTACACCTTC
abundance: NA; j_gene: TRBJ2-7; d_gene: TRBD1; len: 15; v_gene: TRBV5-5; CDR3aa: CASTMPGTGGNEQYF; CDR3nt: TGTGCCAGCACCATGCCCGGGACAGGGGGGAACGAGCAGTACTTC
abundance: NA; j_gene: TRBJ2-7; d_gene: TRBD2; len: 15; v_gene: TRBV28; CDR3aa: CASSPRLAGLVRQYF; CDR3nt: TGTGCCAGCAGCCCCCGACTAGCGGGATTGGTGAGGCAGTACTTC
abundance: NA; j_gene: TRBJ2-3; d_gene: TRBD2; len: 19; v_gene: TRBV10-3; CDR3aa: CAISSIPGLAAASTDTQYF; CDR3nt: TGTGCCATCAGTAGCATCCCGGGACTAGCGGCCGCTAGCACAGATACGCAGTATTTT
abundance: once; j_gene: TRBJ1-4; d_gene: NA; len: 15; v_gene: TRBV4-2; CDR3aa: CASSQVRGPNEKLFF; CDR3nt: TGTGCCAGCAGCCAAGTCAGAGGCCCCAATGAAAAACTGTTTTTT
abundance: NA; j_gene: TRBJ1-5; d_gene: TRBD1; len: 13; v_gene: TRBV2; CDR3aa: CASSATGNQPQHF; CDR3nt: TGTGCCAGCAGTGCGACAGGGAATCAGCCCCAGCATTTT
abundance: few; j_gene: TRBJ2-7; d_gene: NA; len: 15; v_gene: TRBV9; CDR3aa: CASSGPPGGSYEQYF; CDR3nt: TGTGCCAGCAGCGGGCCCCCGGGGGGCAGCTACGAGCAGTACTTC
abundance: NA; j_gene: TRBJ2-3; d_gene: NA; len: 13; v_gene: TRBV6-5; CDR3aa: CASRLRLVDTQYF; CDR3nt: TGTGCCAGCAGGCTTAGACTAGTGGATACGCAGTATTTT
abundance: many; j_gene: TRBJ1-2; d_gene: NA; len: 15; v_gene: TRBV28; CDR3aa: CASSYRDRRGYGYTF; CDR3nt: TGTGCCAGCAGTTACCGCGACAGGCGCGGCTATGGCTACACCTTC
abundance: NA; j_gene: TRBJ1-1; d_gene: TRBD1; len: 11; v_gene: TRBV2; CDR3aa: CAGTVNTEAFF; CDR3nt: TGTGCCGGGACAGTGAACACTGAAGCTTTCTTT
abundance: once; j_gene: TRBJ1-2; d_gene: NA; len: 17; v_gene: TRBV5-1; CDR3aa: CASSLGVVAGASYGYTF; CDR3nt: TGCGCCAGCAGCTTGGGGGTCGTGGCAGGGGCATCGTATGGCTACACCTTC
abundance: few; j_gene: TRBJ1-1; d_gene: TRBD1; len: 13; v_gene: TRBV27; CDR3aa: CASSGQENTEAFF; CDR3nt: TGTGCCAGCAGTGGACAGGAGAACACTGAAGCTTTCTTT
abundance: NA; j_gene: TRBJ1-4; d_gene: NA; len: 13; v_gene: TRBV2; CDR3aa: CATHWRSNEKLFF; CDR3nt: TGTGCCACCCATTGGCGGAGTAATGAAAAACTGTTTTTT
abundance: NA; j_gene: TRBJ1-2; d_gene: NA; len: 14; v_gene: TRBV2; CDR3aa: CASSGAEGGRGYTF; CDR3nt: TGTGCCAGCAGTGGGGCAGAAGGGGGTCGCGGCTACACCTTC
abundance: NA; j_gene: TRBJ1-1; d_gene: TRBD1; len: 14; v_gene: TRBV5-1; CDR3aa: CASSPGQGRTEAFF; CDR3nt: TGCGCCAGCAGCCCCGGACAGGGACGCACTGAAGCTTTCTTT
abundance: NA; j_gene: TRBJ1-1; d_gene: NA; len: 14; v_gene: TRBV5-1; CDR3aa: CASSYGGVNTEAFF; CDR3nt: TGCGCCAGCAGCTACGGAGGGGTGAACACTGAAGCTTTCTTT
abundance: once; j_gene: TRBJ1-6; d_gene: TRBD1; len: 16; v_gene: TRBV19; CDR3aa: CASSGTGSSYNSPLHF; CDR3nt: TGTGCCAGTAGCGGGACAGGGAGCTCCTATAATTCACCCCTCCACTTT
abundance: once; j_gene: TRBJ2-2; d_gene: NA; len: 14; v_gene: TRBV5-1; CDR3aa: CASSVTGNTGELFF; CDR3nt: TGCGCCAGCAGCGTAACAGGCAACACCGGGGAGCTGTTTTTT
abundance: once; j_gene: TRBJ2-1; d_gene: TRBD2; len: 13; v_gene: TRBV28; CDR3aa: CASSTSGRDEQFF; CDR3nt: TGTGCCAGCAGTACCAGCGGGAGGGATGAGCAGTTCTTC
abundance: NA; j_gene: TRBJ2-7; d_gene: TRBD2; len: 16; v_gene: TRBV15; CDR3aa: CATSRDRTSRAYEQYF; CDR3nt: TGTGCCACCAGCAGAGATCGGACTAGCAGGGCCTACGAGCAGTACTTC
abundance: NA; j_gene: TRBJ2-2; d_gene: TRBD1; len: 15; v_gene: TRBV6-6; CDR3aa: CASSSQGGYTGELFF; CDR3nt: TGTGCCAGCAGTTCCCAAGGGGGCTACACCGGGGAGCTGTTTTTT
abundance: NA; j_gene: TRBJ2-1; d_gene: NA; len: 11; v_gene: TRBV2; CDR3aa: CASRGSWTLFF; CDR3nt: TGTGCCAGCAGGGGGAGTTGGACCCTGTTCTTC